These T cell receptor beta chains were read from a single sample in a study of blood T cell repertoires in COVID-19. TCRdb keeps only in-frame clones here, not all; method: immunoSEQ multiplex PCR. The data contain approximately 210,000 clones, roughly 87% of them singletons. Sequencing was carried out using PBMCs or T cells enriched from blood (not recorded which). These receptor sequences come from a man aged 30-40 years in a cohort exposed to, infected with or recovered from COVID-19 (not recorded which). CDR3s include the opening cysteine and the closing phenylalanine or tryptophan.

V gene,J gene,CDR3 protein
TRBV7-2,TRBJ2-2,CASKKLNPGELFF
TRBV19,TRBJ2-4,CASSINLAKNIQYF
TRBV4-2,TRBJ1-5,CASSQDSQPQHF
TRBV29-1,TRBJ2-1,CSVEDYSRGEQFF
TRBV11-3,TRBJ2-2,CASSRRQGAGELFF
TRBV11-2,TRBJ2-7,CASSLLAAVYEQYF
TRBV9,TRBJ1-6,CASSAGQGGYNSPLHF
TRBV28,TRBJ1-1,CASSCPGHMPNTEAFF
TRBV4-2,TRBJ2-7,CASSQGRGRNYEQYF
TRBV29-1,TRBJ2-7,CSVPGGPSYEQYF
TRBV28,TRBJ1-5,CASSIGQGFQPQHF
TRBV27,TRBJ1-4,CASSLRGRGGEKLFF
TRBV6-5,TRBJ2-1,CASSYFTGSYNEQFF
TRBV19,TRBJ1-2,CASSPDRAVGYTF
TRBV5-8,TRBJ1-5,CASSTAVRGRQPQHF
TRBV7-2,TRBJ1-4,CASSSRGTGTGEKLFF